This section outlines one T cell receptor (beta chain) sequence together with its context. The antigen remains undetermined. The data stem from a study of long-term antiretroviral therapy in people with HIV. Study-wide findings and caveats: Post-ART samples showed increased diversity that remained below transplant donor control levels.

The libraries were made with immunoSEQ v3.0 at survey level. Clones were sequenced by immunoSEQ multiplex PCR, and TCRdb holds only the in-frame ones, with some missing. The repertoire consists of roughly 17,000 clones, with 60% to 80% occurring once and the leading ten covering 11%. The CDR3 is 15 amino acids. Per the germline V gene, CDR1 is SGHDT and CDR2 is YYEEEE. V trimming: 4 bases; J trimming: 7 bases; junction bases outside the gene matches: 14. This chain connects TRBV5-6 to TRBJ2-7; 7 bases agree with TRBD2. This sequence was found in a woman aged 35 to 49 with HIV. Sequenced material: unsorted PBMCs, taken 2.3 years after starting antiretroviral therapy. This CDR3 is CASSPPTSVGFEQYF. In nucleotides, the CDR3 is TGTGCCAGCAGCCCCCCCACTAGCGTGGGTTTTGAGCAGTACTTC. Filled out from reference TRBV5-6 and TRBJ2-7, the complete variable domain reads DAGVTQSPTHLIKTRGQQVTLRCSPKSGHDTVSWYQQALGQGPQFIFQYYEEEERQRGNFPDRFSGHQFPNYSSELNVNALLLGDSALYLCASSPPTSVGFEQYFGPGTRLTVT.